Listed below are T cell receptor beta chains from one sample, sequenced in a study of human T cells and chemical hapten exposure. TCRdb itself ran the RACE reads through MiXCR, one entry per CDR3 protein. In the table there are about 39,000 distinct CDR3 sequences, about an eighth of which are singletons. Specimen: whole blood, collected in connection with sensitization to the hapten diphenylcyclopropenone (DPC). These receptors were obtained from a woman aged 40 to 50 with alopecia areata. Some clones in this sample may be carry-over from other donors' samples. Each CDR3 is given with its conserved first and last residue. D genes are given only for firm matches. Clone size is shown for a subset of rows, as once, few, many or a class of expanded clone.

D,size,J,V,length,DNA,CDR3
.,medium-sized,TRBJ2-5,TRBV18,12,TGTGCCAGCTCACCATCCCAAGAGACCCAGTACTTC,CASSPSQETQYF
.,.,TRBJ1-5,TRBV28,16,TGTGCCAGCAGCTTTGTAGGGCAGGGCGATAATCAGCCCCAGCATTTT,CASSFVGQGDNQPQHF
TRBD1,many,TRBJ1-5,TRBV7-3,13,TGTGCCAGCAGCGAGGGACAGGGGAGGCCCCAGCATTTT,CASSEGQGRPQHF
.,many,TRBJ2-7,TRBV19,13,TGTGCCAGTAGTCCGTATCCCTCCTACGAGCAGTACTTC,CASSPYPSYEQYF
.,many,TRBJ1-2,TRBV24-1,16,TGTGCCACCAGTGATCCCCGGGCAGAGCAAGCCTATGGCTACACCTTC,CATSDPRAEQAYGYTF
.,many,TRBJ1-2,TRBV18,16,TGTGCCAGCTCACCACGTTCGGACGGACCTAACTATGGCTACACCTTC,CASSPRSDGPNYGYTF
.,.,TRBJ2-7,TRBV11-1,11,TGTGCCAGCAGCTCAACCTACGAGCAGTACTTC,CASSSTYEQYF
TRBD1,.,TRBJ2-1,TRBV28,14,TGTGCCAGCAGAACAGGGGGCCGGTACAATGAGCAGTTCTTC,CASRTGGRYNEQFF
.,many,TRBJ2-1,TRBV12-5,13,TGTGCTAGTGGTGAGTGGAAGCCGAATGAGCAGTTCTTC,CASGEWKPNEQFF
.,.,TRBJ2-1,TRBV20-1,11,TGCAGTGCTGTTGGATACAATGAGCAGTTCTTC,CSAVGYNEQFF
.,few,TRBJ2-2,TRBV28,15,TGTGCCAGCAGTTTAGGTGGGGCGAACACCGGGGAGCTGTTTTTT,CASSLGGANTGELFF
TRBD2,.,TRBJ2-7,TRBV20-1,14,TGCAGTGCTAGCCACGGACTAGCGGGGGGCGAGCAGTACTTC,CSASHGLAGGEQYF
.,many,TRBJ2-1,TRBV11-2,13,TGTGCCAGCAGCCCCACGGTTTACAATGAGCAGTTCTTC,CASSPTVYNEQFF
TRBD1,medium-sized,TRBJ1-2,TRBV28,13,TGTGCCAGCAGTACGGGACAGGGCTATGGCTACACCTTC,CASSTGQGYGYTF
TRBD2,.,TRBJ2-5,TRBV19,17,TGTGCCAGTAGTATTAGGACTAGCGGGAGGGCCCGGGAGACCCAGTACTTC,CASSIRTSGRARETQYF
.,many,TRBJ2-5,TRBV3-1,15,TGTGCCAGCAGCCCACAGAACCAAGGCCTGGAGACCCAGTACTTC,CASSPQNQGLETQYF
.,many,TRBJ1-5,TRBV28,13,TGTGCCAGCTTTAACAGGGTTGGCCAGCCCCAGCATTTT,CASFNRVGQPQHF
.,.,TRBJ2-3,TRBV9,15,TGTGCCAGCAGCCTCAGCCTAAGGCGGACAGATACGCAGTATTTT,CASSLSLRRTDTQYF
TRBD1,.,TRBJ1-3,TRBV28,16,TGTGCCAGCAGTAAGACAGGGTGGGGGAAGAGAAACACCATATATTTT,CASSKTGWGKRNTIYF
TRBD1,few,TRBJ2-2,TRBV7-8,15,TGTGCCAGCAGAACGGGACAGGGGGATTCCGGGGAGCTGTTTTTT,CASRTGQGDSGELFF
TRBD1,many,TRBJ1-1,TRBV4-3,14,TGCGCCAGCAGCCAAGGGGACGCACAGGGGTGGACTTTCTTT,CASSQGDAQGWTFF
.,.,TRBJ2-7,TRBV10-2,16,TGCGCCAGCAGTGAGTCGACTCGGGGTTTCCCCTACGAGCAGTACTTC,CASSESTRGFPYEQYF
.,.,TRBJ1-5,TRBV10-2,15,TGCGCCAGCAGTGATCCGGTAAGAAGCAATCAGCCCCAGCATTTT,CASSDPVRSNQPQHF
TRBD2,many,TRBJ2-3,TRBV6-1,16,TGTGCCAGCAGTGAAGTCCCAGCGGGAGGGCCCGATACGCAGTATTTT,CASSEVPAGGPDTQYF
.,.,TRBJ2-1,TRBV5-1,15,TGCGCCAGCAGCTTGGCTCCTGCATCATACAATGAGCAGTTCTTC,CASSLAPASYNEQFF
TRBD1,few,TRBJ1-4,TRBV7-9,16,TGTGCCAGCAGCTACGGACAGGGCCATTCTAATGAAAAACTGTTTTTT,CASSYGQGHSNEKLFF
.,once,TRBJ2-1,TRBV29-1,14,TGCGGCGTTCGGGTTTATGGCTCCTACAATGAGCAGTTCTTC,CGVRVYGSYNEQFF
.,.,TRBJ2-3,TRBV5-1,11,TGCGCCAGCAGCTTGGAGGGTACGCAGTATTTT,CASSLEGTQYF
TRBD1,.,TRBJ2-3,TRBV7-9,15,TGTGCCAGCAGCTTACCGGGACAGGGGATAGATACGCAGTATTTT,CASSLPGQGIDTQYF
.,.,TRBJ2-3,TRBV11-2,15,TGTGCCAGCAGCCCCGAGCCGACAGCTGCAGATACGCAGTATTTT,CASSPEPTAADTQYF
.,.,TRBJ2-7,TRBV20-1,13,TGCAGTGCTAGAGAGAACGTCCTAGGCGAGCAGTACTTC,CSARENVLGEQYF
TRBD1,.,TRBJ1-1,TRBV9,13,TGTGCCAGCAGCCCCAACAGGGGCACTGAAGCTTTCTTT,CASSPNRGTEAFF
TRBD1,many,TRBJ1-1,TRBV3-1,12,TGTGCCACTCGCGATGAGGGGGCCGAAGCTTTCTTT,CATRDEGAEAFF
TRBD2,many,TRBJ2-3,TRBV7-2,16,TGTGCCAGCAGCTTAACTAGCGGGGGGATAGCAGATACGCAGTATTTT,CASSLTSGGIADTQYF
TRBD1,few,TRBJ2-5,TRBV29-1,15,TGCAGCGTTGAAGGAGGACAGGGGATCCAAGAGACCCAGTACTTC,CSVEGGQGIQETQYF
.,many,TRBJ1-4,TRBV7-6,16,TGTGCCAGCAGCCGAAGGCAGGGAGCAACTAATGAAAAACTGTTTTTT,CASSRRQGATNEKLFF
.,many,TRBJ1-6,TRBV6-5,16,TGTGCCAGCAGTCCTCCGGGACTCCAAGGGTGGGCACCCCTCCACTTT,CASSPPGLQGWAPLHF
.,many,TRBJ2-7,TRBV5-4,13,TGTGCCAGCAGCTTGGCGGGTGTCTACGAGCAGTACTTC,CASSLAGVYEQYF
TRBD2,.,TRBJ2-2,TRBV7-2,17,TGTGCCAGCAGCTTAGTAGGACTAGCGGGGAACACCGGGGAGCTGTTTTTT,CASSLVGLAGNTGELFF
TRBD2,once,TRBJ2-2,TRBV4-3,15,TGCGCCAGCAGCCACCAGACTAGCAACCCCGGGGAGCTGTTTTTT,CASSHQTSNPGELFF
.,many,TRBJ2-7,TRBV3-1,14,TGTGCCAGCAGTCTCAGGGCGGAGGGCTACGAGCAGTACTTC,CASSLRAEGYEQYF